This TCR beta chain was sequenced in a study of T cells in Graves' hyperthyroidism and ophthalmopathy. Study at large: Before any treatment, at initial diagnosis, peripheral blood was collected.

The study, taken as a whole, reports: Model predictions of ophthalmopathy came a median approximately 6.5 months before onset. Researchers report that a 13 V-J model separated ophthalmopathy from stable hyperthyroidism. Blood held most thyroid clonotypes expanded above 0.001 frequency.

The sample holds many counts of this clonotype. Its antigen is not identified. Template material for amplifying TCR beta CDR3 regions consisted of RNA transcripts. A set of HTBI primers served as the primers for a first-round RT-PCR of the TCR CDR3. Using its own MiXCR run on the multiplex PCR reads, TCRdb lists one record per CDR3 protein. The data show hundreds of thousands of distinct CDR3 sequences, about 15% seen once. The CDR3 has 15 amino acids. The ends were cut back, 1 base at V and 5 bases at J, with 13 bases in the middle. Germline-derived CDR1 and CDR2 are KGHDR and SFDVKD. This receptor was obtained from a woman in her thirties with Graves' hyperthyroidism that later progressed to Graves' ophthalmopathy. The specimen sequenced was blood. The chain employs TRBV24-1 and TRBJ2-5, with D possibly being TRBD1 (5 bases). DNA for the CDR3: TGTGCCACCAGTGATTTTTGGCAGGGTGGCGAGACCCAGTACTTC. This sequence encodes CATSDFWQGGETQYF.